The 5 T cell receptor beta chains reported below all come from one sample, sequenced in a study of blood T cells in healthy people across ages. Alongside a J-beta primer mix, a sample-barcoded 5' primer served in a second PCR lasting roughly 7 to 12 cycles. TCRdb redid the calling of the 5' RACE reads with MiXCR, one entry per CDR3 protein. The table includes approximately 1.5 million distinct CDR3 sequences, approximately 43% detected once. The sample taken for sequencing was blood. These receptors were collected from a woman under 30 in good health.

The rearrangement links TRBV7-8 to TRBJ1-1; no reliable D call. The CDR3 has 15 residues. Trimming removed 2 bases at V and 0 bases at J, with 10 bases between. The germline CDR1 and CDR2 sequences are SGHVS and FQNEAQ. The CDR3: CASSLHSRMNTEAFF. The CDR3 DNA follows: TGTGCCAGCAGCTTACATTCCAGAATGAACACTGAAGCTTTCTTT.

CDR3 protein: CAISDRGEAYNSPLHF. The DNA for the CDR3 is TGTGCCATCAGTGATAGAGGGGAAGCCTATAATTCACCCCTCCACTTT. The chain is built from TRBV10-3 and TRBJ1-6; D might be TRBD1 (5 bases). This CDR3 has 16 amino acids. V was pared by 3 bases and J by 2 bases, with 11 bases between. Looked up from germline, CDR1 is ENHRY and CDR2 is SYGVKD.

To note about this clonotype: The junction departs from the called germline gene at one end, perhaps through a read error. As DNA, the CDR3 is TGTGTCAGCAGTTACTCGAGAGTCGGTGAAGCTTTCTTT. It specifies CVSSYSRVGEAFF. The rearrangement joins TRBV6-6 to TRBJ1-1, with D uncertain. CDR1 and CDR2 (germline): MNHNY, SVGAGI (reference sequence). This CDR3 contains 13 residues.

This clonotype has a handful of counts. J is TRBJ2-1 and V is TRBV11-1; D gene ambiguous. This CDR3 has 14 residues. Trimming took off 5 bases at V and 0 bases at J, with 8 bases between the two ends. The germline CDR1 and CDR2 sequences are SGHAT and FQDESV (reference sequence). The chain's CDR3 is CASSPSHSYNEQFF. Here the CDR3 DNA reads TGTGCCAGCAGCCCCTCGCACTCCTACAATGAGCAGTTCTTC.

The chain links TRBV20-1 to TRBJ2-7, with D hard to call. The CDR3 runs to 15 residues. Trimming shortened V by 0 bases and J by 0 bases, and 12 bases separated the two germline ends. Germline values: CDR1 DFQATT, CDR2 SNEGSKA (reference sequence). DNA of the CDR3: TGCAGTGCTAGAGATGCTAGGTTGAGCTCCTACGAGCAGTACTTC. Its protein is CSARDARLSSYEQYF.